This T cell receptor beta chain was sequenced during a study of T cell responses to AZD1222 COVID-19 vaccine. Study-wide findings and caveats: Clonal diversity was possibly underestimated, and the donors were mostly white British, with more females.

Assay used: immunoSEQ multiplex PCR; TCRdb lists only in-frame clones, some missing. The sample lists tens of thousands of clones, 90% occurring once. In regard to this clone: The antigen is not known.

This clonotype was obtained from an adult who received the AZD1222 COVID-19 vaccine. This specimen was peripheral blood, taken 28 days after the second AZD1222 dose.

In nucleotides, the CDR3 is TGTGCCAGCAGCTTGGGGGGGCGTGTAGCCAAAAACATTCAGTACTTC. It codes for CASSLGGRVAKNIQYF. The chain carries TRBV5-4 and TRBJ2-4; D might be TRBD1 (6 bases). Germline CDR1 and CDR2: SGHNT and YYREEE (reference sequence). The V end was cut by 0 bases, the J end by 0 bases, with 10 bases between. This CDR3 has 16 residues.